The entry that follows covers one TCR beta chain sequence. The data originate from a study of blood T cell repertoires in COVID-19. Study details: Some COVID-19 samples were acute and others convalescent; all came from the United States, Italy and Spain. T cells, B-cell-depleted T cells, or PBMCs supplied cDNA or gDNA.

Germline CDR1 MNHEY, CDR2 SVGAGI. The CDR3 has 15 amino acids. The ends were cut back, 6 bases at V and 3 bases at J, with 18 bases in the middle. Original processing notes: Estimated nucleated cell counts came from reference gene primer amplification. The protocol was immunoSEQ multiplex PCR, while the TCRdb copy is restricted to in-frame clones and leaves out a portion. That table is the source of V, J and clone size, and D and trimming were worked out from the DNA. The sample has around 140,000 clones, over 75% seen once. V gene TRBV6-5 combines with J gene TRBJ2-7; weak D call: TRBD1 (6 bases). The receptor comes from a human donor in a cohort sampled during active COVID-19. Sequencing was performed on peripheral blood. CDR3 in DNA: TGTGCCAGCAGCCGCGCCCCGGACAGAGGCTACGAGCAGTACTTC. Amino acid sequence: CASSRAPDRGYEQYF.